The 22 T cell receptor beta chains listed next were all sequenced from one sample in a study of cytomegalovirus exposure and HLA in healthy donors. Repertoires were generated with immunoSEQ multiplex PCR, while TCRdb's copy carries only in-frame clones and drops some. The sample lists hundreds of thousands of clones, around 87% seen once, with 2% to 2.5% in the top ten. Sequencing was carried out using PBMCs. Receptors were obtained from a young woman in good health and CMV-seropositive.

The CDR3 here is CASSSTVNNQPQHF. The CDR3 DNA reads as TGTGCCAGCAGCTCGACAGTTAACAATCAGCCCCAGCATTTT. The chain combines TRBV7-9 with TRBJ1-5; D possibly corresponds to TRBD1 (5 bases). Germline-derived CDR1 and CDR2 are SEHNR and FQNEAQ (reference sequence). This CDR3 is 14 amino acids long. V was shortened by 4 bases and J by 3 bases, with 10 bases between the two germline ends. Combining the CDR3 with reference TRBV7-9 and TRBJ1-5 gives the whole variable domain DTGVSQNPRHKITKRGQNVTFRCDPISEHNRLYWYRQTLGQGPEFLTYFQNEAQLEKSRLLSDRFSAERPKGSFSTLEIQRTEQGDSAMYLCASSSTVNNQPQHFGDGTRLSIL.

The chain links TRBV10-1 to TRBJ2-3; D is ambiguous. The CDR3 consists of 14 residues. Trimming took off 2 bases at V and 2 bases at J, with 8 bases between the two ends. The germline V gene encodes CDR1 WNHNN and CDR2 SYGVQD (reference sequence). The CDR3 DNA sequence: TGCGCCAGCAGTGAGGGGCTTTACACAGATACGCAGTATTTT. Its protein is CASSEGLYTDTQYF.

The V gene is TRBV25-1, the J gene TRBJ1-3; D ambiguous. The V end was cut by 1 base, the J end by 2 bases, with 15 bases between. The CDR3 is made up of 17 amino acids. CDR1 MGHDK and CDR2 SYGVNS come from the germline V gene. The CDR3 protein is CASSEFEHLGAGNTIYF. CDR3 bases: TGTGCCAGCAGTGAATTCGAACACTTGGGCGCTGGAAACACCATATATTTT.

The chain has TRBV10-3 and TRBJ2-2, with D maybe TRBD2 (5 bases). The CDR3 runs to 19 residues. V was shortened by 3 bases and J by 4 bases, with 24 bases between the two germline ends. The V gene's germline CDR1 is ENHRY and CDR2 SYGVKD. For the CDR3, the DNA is TGTGCCATCAGTGACCGCGTAGACGGGGAGTGGTTGCGCACCGGGGAGCTGTTTTTT. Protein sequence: CAISDRVDGEWLRTGELFF.

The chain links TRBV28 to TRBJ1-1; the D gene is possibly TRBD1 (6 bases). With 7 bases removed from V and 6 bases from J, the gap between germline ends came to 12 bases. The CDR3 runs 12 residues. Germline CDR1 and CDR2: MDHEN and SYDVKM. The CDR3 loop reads CASKVQGPEAFF. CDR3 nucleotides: TGTGCCAGCAAGGTACAGGGCCCTGAAGCTTTCTTT.

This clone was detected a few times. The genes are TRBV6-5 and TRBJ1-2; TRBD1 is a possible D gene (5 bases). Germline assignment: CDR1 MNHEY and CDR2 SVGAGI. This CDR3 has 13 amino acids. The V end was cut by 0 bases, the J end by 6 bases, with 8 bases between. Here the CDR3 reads CASSYSRGNGYTF. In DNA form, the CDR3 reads TGTGCCAGCAGTTACTCACGGGGGAATGGCTACACCTTC.

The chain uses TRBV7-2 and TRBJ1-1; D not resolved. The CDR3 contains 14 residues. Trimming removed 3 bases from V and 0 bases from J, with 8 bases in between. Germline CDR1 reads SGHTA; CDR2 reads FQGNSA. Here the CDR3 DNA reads TGTGCCAGCAGCTTTGGGCAGATGAACACTGAAGCTTTCTTT. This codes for CASSFGQMNTEAFF.

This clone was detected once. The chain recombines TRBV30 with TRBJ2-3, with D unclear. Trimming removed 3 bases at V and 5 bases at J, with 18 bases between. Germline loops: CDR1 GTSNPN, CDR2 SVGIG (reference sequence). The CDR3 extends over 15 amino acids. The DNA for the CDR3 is TGTGCCTGGAGCTTTGGTAGCTCTCAGCAAGATACGCAGTATTTT. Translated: CAWSFGSSQQDTQYF.

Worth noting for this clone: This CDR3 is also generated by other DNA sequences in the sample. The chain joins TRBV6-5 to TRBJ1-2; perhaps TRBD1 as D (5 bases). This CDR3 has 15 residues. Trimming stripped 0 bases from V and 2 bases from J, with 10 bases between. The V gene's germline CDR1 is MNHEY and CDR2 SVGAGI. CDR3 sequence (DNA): TGTGCCAGCAGTTACTCGCGGACACTCAACTATGGCTACACCTTC. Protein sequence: CASSYSRTLNYGYTF.

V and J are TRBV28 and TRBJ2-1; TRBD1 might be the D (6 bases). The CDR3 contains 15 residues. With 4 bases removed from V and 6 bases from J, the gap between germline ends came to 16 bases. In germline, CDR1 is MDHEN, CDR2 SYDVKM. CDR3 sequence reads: CASSSGVRGINEQFF. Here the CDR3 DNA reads TGTGCCAGCAGTTCAGGGGTGAGGGGTATCAATGAGCAGTTCTTC.

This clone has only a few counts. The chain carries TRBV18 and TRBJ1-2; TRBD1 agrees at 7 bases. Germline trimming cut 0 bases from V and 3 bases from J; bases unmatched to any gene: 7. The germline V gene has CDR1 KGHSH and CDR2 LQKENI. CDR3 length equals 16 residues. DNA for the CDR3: TGTGCCAGCTCACCACCAGAAGACAGGGTGTACTATGGCTACACCTTC. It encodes CASSPPEDRVYYGYTF.

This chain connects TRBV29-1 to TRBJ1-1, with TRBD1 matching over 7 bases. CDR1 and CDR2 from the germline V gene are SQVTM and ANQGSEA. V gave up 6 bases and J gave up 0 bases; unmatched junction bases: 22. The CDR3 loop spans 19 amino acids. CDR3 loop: CSVYRDFGQDVLLNTEAFF. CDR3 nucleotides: TGCAGCGTGTACCGGGACTTCGGACAGGACGTATTGTTGAACACTGAAGCTTTCTTT.

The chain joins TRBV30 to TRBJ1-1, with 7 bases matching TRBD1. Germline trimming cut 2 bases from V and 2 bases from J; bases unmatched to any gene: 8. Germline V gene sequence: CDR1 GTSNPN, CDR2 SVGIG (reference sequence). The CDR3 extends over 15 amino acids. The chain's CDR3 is CAWSSLTGVNTEAFF. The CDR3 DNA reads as TGTGCCTGGAGTTCCCTCACAGGGGTTAACACTGAAGCTTTCTTT. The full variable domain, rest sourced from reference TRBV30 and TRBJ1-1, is SQTIHQWPATLVQPVGSPLSLECTVEGTSNPNLYWYRQAAGRGLQLLFYSVGIGQISSEVPQNLSASRPQDRQFILSSKKLLLSDSGFYLCAWSSLTGVNTEAFFGQGTRLTVV.

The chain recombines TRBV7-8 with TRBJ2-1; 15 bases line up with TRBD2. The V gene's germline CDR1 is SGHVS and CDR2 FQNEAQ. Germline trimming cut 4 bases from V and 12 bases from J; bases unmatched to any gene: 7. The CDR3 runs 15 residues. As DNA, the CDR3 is TGTGCCAGCAGCTCGGGACTAGCGGGAGGACCTCGGCAGTTCTTC. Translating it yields CASSSGLAGGPRQFF.

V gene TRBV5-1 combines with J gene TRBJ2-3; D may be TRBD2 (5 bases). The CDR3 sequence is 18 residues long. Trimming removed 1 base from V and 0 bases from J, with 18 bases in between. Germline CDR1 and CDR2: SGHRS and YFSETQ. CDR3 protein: CASSLRGRTATSTDTQYF. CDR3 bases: TGCGCCAGCAGCTTGCGTGGGAGAACAGCAACTAGCACAGATACGCAGTATTTT.

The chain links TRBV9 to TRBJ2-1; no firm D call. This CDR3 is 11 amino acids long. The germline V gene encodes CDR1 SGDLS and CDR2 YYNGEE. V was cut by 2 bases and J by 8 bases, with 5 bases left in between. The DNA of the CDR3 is TGTGCCAGCAGCGTCGGAGATGAGCAGTTCTTC. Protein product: CASSVGDEQFF.

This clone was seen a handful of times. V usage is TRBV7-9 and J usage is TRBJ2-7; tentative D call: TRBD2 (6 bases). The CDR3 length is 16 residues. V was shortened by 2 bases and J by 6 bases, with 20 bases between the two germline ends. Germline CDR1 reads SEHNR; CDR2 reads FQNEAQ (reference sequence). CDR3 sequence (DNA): TGTGCCAGCAGCTTAATGGGGGGTACGAAGGGCTCCGAGCAGTACTTC. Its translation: CASSLMGGTKGSEQYF.

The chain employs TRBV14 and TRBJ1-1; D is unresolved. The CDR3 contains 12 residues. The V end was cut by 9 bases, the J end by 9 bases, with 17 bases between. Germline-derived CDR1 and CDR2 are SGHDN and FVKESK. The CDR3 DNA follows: TGTGCCAGTGTATCACCCAGATCCCAAGCTTTCTTT. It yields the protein CASVSPRSQAFF. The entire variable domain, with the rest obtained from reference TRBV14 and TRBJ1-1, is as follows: EAGVTQFPSHSVIEKGQTVTLRCDPISGHDNLYWYRRVMGKEIKFLLHFVKESKQDESGMPNNRFLAERTGGTYSTLKVQPAELEDSGVYFCASVSPRSQAFFGQGTRLTVV.

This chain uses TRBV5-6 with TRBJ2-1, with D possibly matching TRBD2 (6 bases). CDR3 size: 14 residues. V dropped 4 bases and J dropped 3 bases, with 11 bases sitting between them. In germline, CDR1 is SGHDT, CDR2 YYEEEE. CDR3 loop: CASSPGGVYNEQFF. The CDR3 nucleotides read TGTGCCAGCAGCCCCGGAGGGGTCTACAATGAGCAGTTCTTC.

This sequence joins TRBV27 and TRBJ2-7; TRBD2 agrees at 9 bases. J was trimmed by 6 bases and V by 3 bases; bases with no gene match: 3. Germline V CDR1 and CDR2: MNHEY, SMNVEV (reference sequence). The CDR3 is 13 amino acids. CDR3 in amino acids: CASSLLAGSEQYF. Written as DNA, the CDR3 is TGTGCCAGCAGTTTGCTAGCGGGATCCGAGCAGTACTTC.

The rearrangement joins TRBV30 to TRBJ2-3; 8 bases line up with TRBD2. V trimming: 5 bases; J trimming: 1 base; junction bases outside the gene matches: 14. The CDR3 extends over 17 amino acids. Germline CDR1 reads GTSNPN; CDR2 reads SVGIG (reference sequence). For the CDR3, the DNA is TGTGCCTGGCGTTCTTGGACTAGCCGACGAGGCACAGATACGCAGTATTTT. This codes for CAWRSWTSRRGTDTQYF.

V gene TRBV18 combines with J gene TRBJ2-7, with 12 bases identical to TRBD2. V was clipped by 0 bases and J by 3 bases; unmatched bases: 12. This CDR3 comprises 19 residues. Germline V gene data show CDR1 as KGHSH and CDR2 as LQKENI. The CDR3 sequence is CASSPPGRSGLAGNYEQYF. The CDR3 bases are TGTGCCAGCTCACCACCTGGCAGGAGCGGACTAGCGGGAAACTACGAGCAGTACTTC. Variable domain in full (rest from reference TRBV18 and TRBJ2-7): NAGVMQNPRHLVRRRGQEARLRCSPMKGHSHVYWYRQLPEEGLKFMVYLQKENIIDESGMPKERFSAEFPKEGPSILRIQQVVRGDSAAYFCASSPPGRSGLAGNYEQYFGPGTRLTVT.